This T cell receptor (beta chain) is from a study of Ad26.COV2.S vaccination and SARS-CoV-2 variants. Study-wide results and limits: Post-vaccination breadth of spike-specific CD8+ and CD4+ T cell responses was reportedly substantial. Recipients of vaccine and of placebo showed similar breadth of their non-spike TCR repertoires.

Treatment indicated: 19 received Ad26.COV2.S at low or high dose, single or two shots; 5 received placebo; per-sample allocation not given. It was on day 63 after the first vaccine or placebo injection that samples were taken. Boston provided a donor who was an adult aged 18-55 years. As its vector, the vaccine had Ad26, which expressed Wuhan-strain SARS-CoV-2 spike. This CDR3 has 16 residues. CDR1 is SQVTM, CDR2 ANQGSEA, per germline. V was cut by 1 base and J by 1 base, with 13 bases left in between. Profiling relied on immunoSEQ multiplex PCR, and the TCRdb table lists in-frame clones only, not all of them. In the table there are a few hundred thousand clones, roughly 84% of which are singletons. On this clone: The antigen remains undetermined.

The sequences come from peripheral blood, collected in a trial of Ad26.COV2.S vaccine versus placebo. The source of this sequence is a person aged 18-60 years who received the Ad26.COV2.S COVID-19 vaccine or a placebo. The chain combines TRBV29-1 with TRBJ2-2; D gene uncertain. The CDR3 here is CSVEAAGVRNTGELFF. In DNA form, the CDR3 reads TGCAGCGTTGAAGCGGCTGGAGTGCGGAACACCGGGGAGCTGTTTTTT.